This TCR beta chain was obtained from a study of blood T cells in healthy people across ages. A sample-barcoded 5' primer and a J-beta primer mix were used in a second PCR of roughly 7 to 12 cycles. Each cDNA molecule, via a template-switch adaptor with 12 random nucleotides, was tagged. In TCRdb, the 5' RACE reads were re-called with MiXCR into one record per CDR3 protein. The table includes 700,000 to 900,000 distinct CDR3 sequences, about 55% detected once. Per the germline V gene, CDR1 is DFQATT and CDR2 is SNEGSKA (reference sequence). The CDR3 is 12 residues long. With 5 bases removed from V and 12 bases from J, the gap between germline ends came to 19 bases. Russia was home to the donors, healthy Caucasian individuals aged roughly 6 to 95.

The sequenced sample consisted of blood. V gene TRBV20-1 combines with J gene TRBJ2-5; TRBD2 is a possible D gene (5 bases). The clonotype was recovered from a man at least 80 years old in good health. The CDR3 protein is CSALAHAGTKYF. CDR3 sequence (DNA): TGCAGTGCTCTGGCCCACGCGGGCACTAAGTACTTC.